This T cell receptor beta chain was sequenced in a study of T-cell memory formation after mild COVID-19. Notes on the study in general: Certain responding clones were present in pre-infection memory, suggesting participation of cross-reactive memory. From day 15 to 85, contracting clones were balanced between CD4 and CD8, whereas later expanders leaned toward CD4+. For contracting clones, CD4+ ones sat mainly in CM and EM, CD8+ in EMRA.

With regard to this clonotype: The antigen is undetermined.

TCRdb analysed the 5' RACE reads with MiXCR anew, one entry per CDR3 protein. The data show 350,000 to 550,000 distinct CDR3 sequences, 18% seen once. CDR3 length equals 15 residues. Germline V gene lookup returns CDR1 SGHRS and CDR2 YFSETQ. V lost 0 bases and J 6 bases, leaving 14 bases between the germline ends. Material: PBMCs or a T cell subset sorted from them (not recorded which). The TCR was taken from a man between 18 and 35 years old who had mild COVID-19 (a few samples of this study predate the infection). Cell type and time point are not known. The chain couples TRBV5-1 to TRBJ2-3; D is perhaps TRBD1 (5 bases). The CDR3 bases are TGCGCCAGCAGCTTGGGGGGCAAGGTGGCTGATACGCAGTATTTT. This codes for CASSLGGKVADTQYF.